This TCR beta chain was captured in a study of blood T cell repertoires in COVID-19. Study at large: There were acute and convalescent COVID-19 samples, and they came from the United States, Italy and Spain. In each case, the material was cDNA or gDNA derived from T cells, B-cell-depleted T cells, or PBMCs.

Methods used by the authors: Estimation of nucleated cell counts relied on the amplification of reference gene primers. Libraries were prepared by immunoSEQ multiplex PCR; TCRdb keeps only in-frame clonotypes and omits some of them. V, J and clone size are those of that table, while D and trimming were read from the DNA. Among approximately 200,000 clones listed, around 90% were seen once. The V and J ends lost 1 base and 4 bases respectively, with 11 bases between them. This CDR3 is 14 amino acids long. Germline CDR1 and CDR2: SEHNR and FQNEAQ (reference sequence). The chain carries TRBV7-9 and TRBJ2-7, with D maybe TRBD1 (5 bases). The sequenced sample was PBMCs or T cells enriched from blood (not recorded which). This sequence was found in a woman aged 25 to 39 who had been exposed to COVID-19. The CDR3 bases are TGTGCCAGCAGCTTAGGGGCAGGGCGGTACGAGCAGTACTTC. It specifies CASSLGAGRYEQYF.